These 29 T cell receptor beta chains came from one sample sequenced in a study of blood T cell repertoires in COVID-19. Repertoires were generated with immunoSEQ multiplex PCR, while TCRdb's copy carries only in-frame clones and drops some. Of 150,000 to 200,000 clones listed, about four fifths are singletons. Sample: peripheral blood. All receptors come from a woman in her sixties or seventies with COVID-19, enrolled during active disease.

This clone showed up just a few times. V is TRBV7-6 and J is TRBJ2-7, with 10 bases lining up with TRBD1. Per the germline V gene, CDR1 is SGHVS and CDR2 is FNYEAQ. The CDR3 runs 15 residues. V lost 1 base, J lost 0 bases, and 0 bases stayed unmatched. The CDR3 bases are TGTGCCAGCAGCTTAGGGACAGGGGGCTCCTACGAGCAGTACTTC. Translating gives CASSLGTGGSYEQYF.

The chain employs TRBV9 and TRBJ2-1; possibly TRBD2 for D (6 bases). The CDR3 covers 15 residues. The V gene's germline CDR1 is SGDLS and CDR2 YYNGEE. V lost 0 bases and J lost 7, with 14 bases in between. The CDR3 bases are TGTGCCAGCAGCGTAGTAAGCGGGCTTGCTAATGAGCAGTTCTTC. Translation: CASSVVSGLANEQFF. The whole variable domain, filled in from reference TRBV9 and TRBJ2-1, reads DSGVTQTPKHLITATGQRVTLRCSPRSGDLSVYWYQQSLDQGLQFLIQYYNGEERAKGNILERFSAQQFPDLHSELNLSSLELGDSALYFCASSVVSGLANEQFFGPGTRLTVL.

The chain is built from TRBV29-1 and TRBJ2-5; tentative D call: TRBD2 (7 bases). The V gene lost 3 bases and the J gene lost 1 base, with 9 bases spanning the gap. The CDR3 extends over 13 amino acids. Germline CDR1 reads SQVTM; CDR2 reads ANQGSEA. CDR3 in amino acids: CSVEGGGQETQYF. The CDR3 DNA reads as TGCAGCGTTGAGGGAGGGGGCCAAGAGACCCAGTACTTC.

In nucleotides, the CDR3 is TGTGCCAGCAGTCGAGGGGGCTGGGATCAGCCCCAGCATTTT. Protein product: CASSRGGWDQPQHF. The chain links TRBV2 to TRBJ1-5; TRBD1 agrees at 7 bases. Losses at the gene ends were 5 bases for V and 5 bases for J; bases not matched to a gene: 6. Germline CDR1 reads SNHLY; CDR2 reads FYNNEI. The CDR3 loop spans 14 amino acids.

This clone appeared a single time. The rearrangement joins TRBV5-1 to TRBJ2-2, with 9 bases that match TRBD1. Trimming at V came to 3 bases and at J to 4 bases, leaving 7 bases not matched to a gene. From germline, CDR1 is SGHRS and CDR2 YFSETQ. This CDR3 contains 16 residues. This CDR3 reads CASSSGTGTITGELFF. The CDR3 bases are TGCGCCAGCAGCTCGGGGACAGGGACGATCACCGGGGAGCTGTTTTTT.

J is TRBJ2-7 and V is TRBV4-2; 8 nucleotides align to TRBD2. Trimming took 0 bases from V and 0 from J; bases not matched to a gene: 10. The CDR3 is made up of 18 amino acids. From germline, CDR1 is LGHNA and CDR2 YNFKEQ. The CDR3 reads CASSQDLAGGLASYEQYF. In DNA form, the CDR3 reads TGTGCCAGCAGCCAAGACCTAGCGGGTGGCCTGGCCTCCTACGAGCAGTACTTC.

The chain joins TRBV5-1 to TRBJ2-5; no definite D call. Germline values: CDR1 SGHRS, CDR2 YFSETQ. The length of the CDR3 is 17 residues. With 0 bases removed from V and 3 bases from J, the gap between germline ends came to 18 bases. The CDR3 reads CASSLGLQGHYEETQYF. DNA for the CDR3: TGCGCCAGCAGCTTGGGACTGCAAGGTCATTACGAAGAGACCCAGTACTTC.

This chain connects TRBV10-3 to TRBJ2-7; 11 positions match TRBD2. In germline, CDR1 is ENHRY, CDR2 SYGVKD. The ends lost 2 bases at V and 5 bases at J; junction bases unmatched: 11. This CDR3 has 17 residues. The CDR3 sequence: CAISEAKSSGRFDEQYF. CDR3 nucleotides: TGTGCCATCAGTGAGGCGAAGTCTAGCGGGAGGTTTGACGAGCAGTACTTC.

The gene calls are TRBV19 and TRBJ2-1, with D perhaps TRBD2 (6 bases). Trimming cost V 3 bases and J 4 bases, with 16 bases left between them. The CDR3 spans 16 residues. Looked up from germline, CDR1 is LNHDA and CDR2 is SQIVND (reference sequence). The CDR3 DNA reads as TGTGCCAGTAGTATCGGCGGGACCCCCGGATACAATGAGCAGTTCTTC. It specifies CASSIGGTPGYNEQFF.

This sequence joins TRBV12-3 or TRBV12-4 and TRBJ1-2; 7 bases align to TRBD1. The CDR3 totals 13 residues. V was pared by 3 bases and J by 8 bases, with 6 bases of the junction left unmatched. The CDR3 sequence: CASSFPGGIGYTF. CDR3 sequence (DNA): TGTGCCAGCAGTTTCCCAGGGGGAATCGGCTACACCTTC.

The chain combines TRBV6-2 or TRBV6-3 with TRBJ2-5; TRBD2 agrees at 9 bases. Looked up from germline, CDR1 is MNHEY and CDR2 is SVGEGT. CDR3 length equals 15 residues. V lost 1 base, J lost 4 bases, and 4 bases stayed unmatched. CDR3 sequence (DNA): TGTGCCAGCAGTTACTTTAGCGGGGGTGGAGAGACCCAGTACTTC. This encodes CASSYFSGGGETQYF.

This clone was counted once. The chain links TRBV29-1 to TRBJ2-1; 7 nucleotides match TRBD1. The CDR3 extends over 14 amino acids. The germline gives CDR1 SQVTM, CDR2 ANQGSEA. J gave up 4 bases and V 5 bases, and 8 bases lay outside the gene matches. The CDR3, as DNA: TGCAGCGTTCAGGACAGGATTACTTACAATGAGCAGTTCTTC. This translates into CSVQDRITYNEQFF.

CDR3 in amino acids: CSVEGGSGRRTDTQYF. CDR3 nucleotides: TGCAGCGTTGAAGGTGGAAGCGGGAGGAGAACAGATACGCAGTATTTT. The chain combines TRBV29-1 with TRBJ2-3, with 9 bases aligning to TRBD2. CDR1 and CDR2 (germline): SQVTM, ANQGSEA. This CDR3 region has 16 residues. Trimming removed 1 base from V and 3 bases from J; junction bases left unmatched: 8.

V and J are TRBV24-1 and TRBJ2-4; D is uncertain. The CDR3 spans 16 residues. V lost 4 bases and J lost 0, with 12 bases in between. Per germline, CDR1 KGHDR and CDR2 SFDVKD. The CDR3 reads CATSDLGPEAKNIQYF. The CDR3 DNA follows: TGTGCCACCAGTGACCTCGGTCCCGAAGCCAAAAACATTCAGTACTTC.

CDR3 sequence: CASSLDRNTGELFF. The DNA for the CDR3 is TGCGCCAGCAGCTTGGACAGGAACACCGGGGAGCTGTTTTTT. The chain employs TRBV5-1 and TRBJ2-2, with D unclear. Between the trimmed V and J ends, which lost 0 bases and 1 base, there was a span of 4 bases. This CDR3 region has 14 residues. The germline V gene has CDR1 SGHRS and CDR2 YFSETQ.

The chain recombines TRBV19 with TRBJ2-2; 11 positions match TRBD2. The V and J ends lost 4 bases and 4 bases, in that order; junction bases with no gene match: 5. This CDR3 has 16 residues. Germline V lookup: CDR1 LNHDA, CDR2 SQIVND (reference sequence). CDR3 DNA: TGTGCCAGTAGTAGATGGACTAGCGGGTTCACCGGGGAGCTGTTTTTT. Its translation is CASSRWTSGFTGELFF.

The rearrangement uses TRBV6-2 or TRBV6-3 and TRBJ2-1; 7 nucleotides align to TRBD2. With V trimmed by 0 bases and J by 6 bases, 8 bases remained unmatched. The germline V gene encodes CDR1 MNHEY and CDR2 SVGEGT. The CDR3 runs to 16 residues. CDR3 DNA: TGTGCCAGCAGTTACTCTCGTAGCGGGCTTACCAATGAGCAGTTCTTC. Translating gives CASSYSRSGLTNEQFF.

This clone was recorded a few times. The chain links TRBV11-2 to TRBJ1-4; TRBD1 aligns across 8 bases. The CDR3 is 15 residues long. The V gene end was trimmed by 5 bases and the J gene end by 5 bases; junction bases not matched to a gene: 7. Germline assignment: CDR1 SGHAT and CDR2 FQNNGV. CDR3 amino acids: CASSEQGALNEKLFF. The CDR3 DNA reads TGTGCCAGCAGCGAGCAGGGGGCCTTGAATGAAAAACTGTTTTTT.

J is TRBJ1-4 and V is TRBV6-5, with TRBD1 identical over 9 bases. The CDR3 consists of 13 residues. Germline lookup yields CDR1 MNHEY and CDR2 SVGAGI. V shed 6 bases, J shed 8 bases, and the junction held 4 bases outside the gene matches. Here the CDR3 DNA reads TGTGCCAGCAGGGGACAGGGTAGGGAAAAACTGTTTTTT. This codes for CASRGQGREKLFF.

This clone came up a few times. The chain is built from TRBV19 and TRBJ2-7, with D uncertain. V gave up 3 bases and J gave up 6 bases, with 18 bases separating them. From germline, CDR1 is LNHDA and CDR2 SQIVND (reference sequence). This CDR3 has 15 residues. The CDR3 reads CASSILQARVGEQYF. The CDR3 nucleotides are TGTGCCAGTAGTATCCTGCAGGCGCGAGTTGGCGAGCAGTACTTC.

This CDR3 reads CASSPGLPPYEQYF. DNA of the CDR3: TGTGCCAGCAGTCCAGGGTTACCCCCCTACGAGCAGTACTTC. The chain joins TRBV6-5 to TRBJ2-7, with a possible D match to TRBD1 (5 bases). This CDR3 is 14 amino acids long. Germline V gene lookup returns CDR1 MNHEY and CDR2 SVGAGI. The ends were cut back, 5 bases at V and 2 bases at J, with 13 bases in the middle.

This chain links TRBV7-3 with TRBJ2-1; no clear D gene. Trimming took off 5 bases at V and 3 bases at J, with 8 bases between the two ends. Per the germline V gene, CDR1 is SGHTA and CDR2 is FQGTGA. The CDR3 is 13 amino acids. The CDR3: CASSPLNYNEQFF. The CDR3, as DNA: TGTGCCAGCAGCCCCCTAAACTACAATGAGCAGTTCTTC.

This clone was found once. The genes are TRBV11-3 and TRBJ2-1; TRBD1 matches 8 bases. Unmatched junction bases numbered 12, after V lost 5 bases and J lost 12 bases. The germline V gene has CDR1 SGHNT and CDR2 YENEEA. This CDR3 region has 14 residues. In nucleotides, the CDR3 is TGTGCCAGCAGCGCCGGACAGGGTGGTCAACGGCAGTTCTTC. It codes for CASSAGQGGQRQFF. Together with reference TRBV11-3 and TRBJ2-1, the CDR3 gives the full variable domain: EAGVVQSPRYKIIEKKQPVAFWCNPISGHNTLYWYLQNLGQGPELLIRYENEEAVDDSQLPKDRFSAERLKGVDSTLKIQPAELGDSAVYLCASSAGQGGQRQFFGPGTRLTVL.

The chain joins TRBV11-2 to TRBJ2-7; TRBD2 matches 9 bases. Trimming at V came to 1 base and at J to 7 bases, leaving 11 bases not matched to a gene. Per the germline V gene, CDR1 is SGHAT and CDR2 is FQNNGV. The CDR3 runs to 16 residues. CDR3 sequence reads: CASSLAAGLAILEQYF. CDR3 nucleotides: TGTGCCAGCAGCTTAGCCGCCGGACTAGCGATTTTGGAGCAGTACTTC.

The rearrangement joins TRBV19 to TRBJ2-1; TRBD1 agrees at 10 bases. Losses at the gene ends were 5 bases for V and 6 bases for J; bases not matched to a gene: 13. Germline V CDR1 and CDR2: LNHDA, SQIVND (reference sequence). This CDR3 is built from 17 residues. This chain's CDR3 is CASSSGGRDRGINEQFF. The DNA for the CDR3 is TGTGCCAGTAGTTCCGGGGGACGGGACAGGGGAATCAATGAGCAGTTCTTC.

V is TRBV10-3 and J is TRBJ2-2, with D perhaps TRBD1 (5 bases). V lost 3 bases and J 6 bases, leaving 11 bases between the germline ends. Germline CDR1 ENHRY, CDR2 SYGVKD. The CDR3 has 14 amino acids. CDR3 in amino acids: CAISEGDYPGELFF. The CDR3 DNA sequence: TGTGCCATCAGTGAAGGGGATTACCCCGGGGAGCTGTTTTTT.

This rearrangement joins TRBV5-4 to TRBJ2-6, with TRBD1 identical over 8 bases. The CDR3 sequence is 15 residues long. J lost 2 bases, V lost 5 bases, and 3 bases had no gene match. In germline, CDR1 is SGHNT, CDR2 YYREEE (reference sequence). Written as DNA, the CDR3 is TGTGCCAGCAGTCCAGGGGGCGCTGGGGCCAACGTCCTGACTTTC. This codes for CASSPGGAGANVLTF.

The chain combines TRBV6-5 with TRBJ2-5, with D perhaps matching TRBD2 (6 bases). Trimming pared 4 bases from V and 7 bases from J, leaving 19 bases between. CDR1 is MNHEY and CDR2 is SVGAGI in the germline V gene. This CDR3 has 15 amino acids. CDR3 nucleotides: TGTGCCAGCAGTTTTACGCTACCGGGAGTATCGACCCAGTACTTC. This translates into CASSFTLPGVSTQYF.

V is TRBV28 and J is TRBJ2-5; D might be TRBD1 (6 bases). V lost 5 bases and J 5 bases, leaving 9 bases between the germline ends. Germline V CDR1 and CDR2: MDHEN, SYDVKM. CDR3 size: 12 residues. The CDR3 region has the DNA TGTGCCAGCAGTCGGACAGCCGAGACCCAGTACTTC. This sequence encodes CASSRTAETQYF.